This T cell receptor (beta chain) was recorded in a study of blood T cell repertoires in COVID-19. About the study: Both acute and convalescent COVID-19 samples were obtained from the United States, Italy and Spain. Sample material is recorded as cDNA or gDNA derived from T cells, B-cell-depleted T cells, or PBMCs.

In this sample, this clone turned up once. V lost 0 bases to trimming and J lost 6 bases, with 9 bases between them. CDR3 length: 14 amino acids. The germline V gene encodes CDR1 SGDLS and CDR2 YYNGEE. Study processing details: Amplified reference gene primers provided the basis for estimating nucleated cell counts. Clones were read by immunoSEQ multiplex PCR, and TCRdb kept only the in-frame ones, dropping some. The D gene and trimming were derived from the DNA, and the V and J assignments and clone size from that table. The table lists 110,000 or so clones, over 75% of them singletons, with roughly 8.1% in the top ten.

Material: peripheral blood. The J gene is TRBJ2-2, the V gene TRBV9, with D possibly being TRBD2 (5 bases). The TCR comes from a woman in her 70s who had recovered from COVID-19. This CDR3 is CASSVGGKAGELFF. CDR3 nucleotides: TGTGCCAGCAGCGTAGGAGGGAAGGCCGGGGAGCTGTTTTTT. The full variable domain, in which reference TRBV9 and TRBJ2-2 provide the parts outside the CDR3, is DSGVTQTPKHLITATGQRVTLRCSPRSGDLSVYWYQQSLDQGLQFLIQYYNGEERAKGNILERFSAQQFPDLHSELNLSSLELGDSALYFCASSVGGKAGELFFGEGSRLTVL.